Below, one TCR beta chain is given with its context. The data are from a study of OX40 agonist ivuxolimab in advanced cancers. As for the study in general: An agonistic anti-OX40 (CD134) antibody, ivuxolimab, was used to treat the patients.

CDR1 is PRHDT, CDR2 FYEKMQ, per germline (reference sequence). This CDR3 comprises 14 residues. Trimming took 8 bases from V and 0 from J; bases not matched to a gene: 3. Method: immunoSEQ multiplex PCR; TCRdb's copy keeps in-frame clones and lacks some. The sample lists roughly 86,000 clones, about 90% occurring once. The V gene is TRBV13, the J gene TRBJ2-5, with 10 bases aligning to TRBD1. This TCR was sampled from an adult with an advanced solid tumor such as melanoma, head and neck, liver or kidney cancer. The sample consisted of CD4+ or CD8+ T cells sorted from blood, taken in a trial of the OX40 agonist ivuxolimab. Written as DNA, the CDR3 is TGTGCCAGCTTGGGACAGGGGTACCAAGAGACCCAGTACTTC. Translated: CASLGQGYQETQYF.